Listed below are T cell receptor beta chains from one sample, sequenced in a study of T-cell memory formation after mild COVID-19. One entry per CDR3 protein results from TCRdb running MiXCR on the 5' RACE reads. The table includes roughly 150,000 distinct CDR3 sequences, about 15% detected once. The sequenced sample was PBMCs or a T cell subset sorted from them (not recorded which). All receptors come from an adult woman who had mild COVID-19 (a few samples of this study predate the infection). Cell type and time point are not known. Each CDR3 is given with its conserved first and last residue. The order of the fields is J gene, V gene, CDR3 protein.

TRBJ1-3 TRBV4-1 CASSQGDAGYLSGNTIYF
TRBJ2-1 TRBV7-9 CASSLGGLYNEQFF
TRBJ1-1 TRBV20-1 CSARLQGSNTEAFF
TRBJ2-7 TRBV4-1 CASSPRQGGQQYF
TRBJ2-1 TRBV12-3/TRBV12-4 CASSLGLNEQFF
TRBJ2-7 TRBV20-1 CSARDSWNYEQYF
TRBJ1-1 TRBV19 CASSFPRTEAFF
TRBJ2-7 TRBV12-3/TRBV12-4 CASSLATPGGAIRYEQYF
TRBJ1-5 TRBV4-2 CASSQISTGGGQPQHF
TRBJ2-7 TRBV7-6 CASSRGLAETYEQYF
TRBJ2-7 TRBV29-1 CSVEEGGAGVNEQYF
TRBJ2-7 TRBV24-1 CATSDLGTGGLYEQYF
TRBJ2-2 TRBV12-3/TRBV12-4 CASSLGDPGLGGELFF
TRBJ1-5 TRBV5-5 CASSTLDGGNQPQHF
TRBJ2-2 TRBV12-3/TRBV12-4 CASRLAGTGELFF
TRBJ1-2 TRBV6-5 CASGTGAGGGYTF
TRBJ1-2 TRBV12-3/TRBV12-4 CASSRTGGGYGYTF
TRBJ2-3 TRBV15 CATSREGDTQYF
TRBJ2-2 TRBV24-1 CATSDVGGNTGELFF
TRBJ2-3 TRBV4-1 CASSQAASTDTQYF
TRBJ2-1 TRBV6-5 CASSHDYNEQFF
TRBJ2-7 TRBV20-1 CSAIRTSGRNEQYF
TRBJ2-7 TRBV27 CASSFGQSYEQYF
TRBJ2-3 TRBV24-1 CATSDLKFAGVDTQYF
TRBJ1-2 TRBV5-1 CASSLENSLPYGYTF